The next 12 T cell receptor beta chains were all read from a single sample in a study of blood T cell repertoires in COVID-19 (TCRdb year 2020). Libraries were prepared through the immunoSEQ multiplex PCR assay. TCRdb obtained this table from immuneACCESS and retained in-frame rearrangements with V and J assigned. These tables miss some clones; where compared with another copy, unresolved V genes account for less than half of the shortfall, and the remainder is unexplained. The table for this sample lists 25,000 to 35,000 clones; about 86% of them were counted only once. The top ten clonotypes cover roughly 24% of the sample. Sequencing was performed on peripheral blood. Receptors were obtained from a human donor with active COVID-19. The donor label of this sample is uncertain.

V gene TRBV5-1 combines with J gene TRBJ2-7; 12 bases are a match to TRBD1. The CDR3 consists of 16 residues. Germline loops: CDR1 SGHRS, CDR2 YFSETQ. V lost 0 bases and J lost 7; bases outside the gene matches: 8. The CDR3 region is CASSLGGTGGSGEQYF. CDR3 sequence (DNA): TGCGCCAGCAGCTTGGGAGGGACAGGGGGCTCCGGAGAGCAGTACTTC. The full variable domain, with the rest looked up from reference TRBV5-1 and TRBJ2-7, is KAGVTQTPRYLIKTRGQQVTLSCSPISGHRSVSWYQQTPGQGLQFLFEYFSETQRNKGNFPGRFSGRQFSNSRSEMNVSTLELGDSALYLCASSLGGTGGSGEQYFGPGTRLTVT.

In DNA form, the CDR3 reads TGTGCCAGCAGTTCCAAACGGATTACAGGGGTCGGCTACACCTTC. This codes for CASSSKRITGVGYTF. This chain connects TRBV6-5 to TRBJ1-2, with 7 bases aligning to TRBD1. The germline gives CDR1 MNHEY, CDR2 SVGAGI. The CDR3 length is 15 residues. The junction had 13 bases not matched to a gene; V was cut back by 4 bases and J by 8 bases.

The chain uses TRBV5-1 and TRBJ2-3; the match to TRBD1 covers 9 bases. V shed 4 bases, J shed 0 bases, and the junction held 3 bases outside the gene matches. Per the germline V gene, CDR1 is SGHRS and CDR2 is YFSETQ. CDR3 size: 15 residues. CDR3 loop: CASSRTGDSTDTQYF. The CDR3, as DNA: TGCGCCAGCAGCAGGACAGGGGACAGCACAGATACGCAGTATTTT.

J is TRBJ2-7 and V is TRBV27; D is unresolved. CDR1 and CDR2 (germline): MNHEY, SMNVEV (reference sequence). This CDR3 spans 13 amino acids. V dropped 4 bases and J dropped 0 bases, with 7 bases sitting between them. The CDR3 coding sequence is TGTGCCAGCAGTTCCGTTCTCTCCTACGAGCAGTACTTC. This translates into CASSSVLSYEQYF.

The V and J genes are TRBV7-9 and TRBJ1-2; D ambiguous. This CDR3 is 14 amino acids long. Trimming shortened V by 5 bases and J by 1 base, and 11 bases separated the two germline ends. Germline loops: CDR1 SEHNR, CDR2 FQNEAQ (reference sequence). This CDR3 reads CASSVPANNYGYTF. In nucleotides, the CDR3 is TGTGCCAGCAGCGTCCCTGCGAATAACTATGGCTACACCTTC.

This clone was seen only a few times. J is TRBJ1-1 and V is TRBV6-2 or TRBV6-3; no definite D call. Germline loops: CDR1 MNHEY, CDR2 SVGEGT. The CDR3 spans 13 residues. V lost 7 bases and J lost 12, with 21 bases in between. CDR3 sequence (DNA): TGTGCCAGCAACCCCTCCGGGCAGAGGGTACCTTTCTTT. Protein sequence: CASNPSGQRVPFF.

This clone occurred once. The chain recombines TRBV10-3 with TRBJ1-4; weak D call: TRBD1 (6 bases). V shed 6 bases and J shed 6 bases, with 11 bases lying between them. The CDR3 has 13 residues. Germline values: CDR1 ENHRY, CDR2 SYGVKD. The CDR3 is CAISSDSYEKLFF. CDR3 sequence (DNA): TGTGCCATCAGCTCGGACAGCTATGAAAAACTGTTTTTT.

The gene calls are TRBV24-1 and TRBJ1-3; TRBD1 matches 9 bases. V was clipped by 4 bases and J by 3 bases; unmatched bases: 3. The CDR3 contains 15 residues. CDR1 and CDR2 from the germline V gene are KGHDR and SFDVKD. CDR3 amino acids: CATSDPDRGGNTIYF. CDR3 coding DNA: TGTGCCACCAGTGACCCGGACAGGGGTGGAAACACCATATATTTT.

The chain combines TRBV7-2 with TRBJ2-1, with 11 bases matching TRBD2. The CDR3 length is 14 residues. From germline, CDR1 is SGHTA and CDR2 FQGNSA. The junction had 2 bases not matched to a gene; V was cut back by 5 bases and J by 5 bases. CDR3 sequence (DNA): TGTGCCAGCAGCACTAGCGGGAGTAACAATGAGCAGTTCTTC. Translating it yields CASSTSGSNNEQFF.

The chain employs TRBV19 and TRBJ1-1; D is uncertain. Trimming removed 0 bases at V and 1 base at J, with 6 bases between. This CDR3 is built from 14 residues. CDR1 and CDR2 (germline): LNHDA, SQIVND (reference sequence). The CDR3 DNA follows: TGTGCCAGTAGTATAGATTCCGGGAACACTGAAGCTTTCTTT. This codes for CASSIDSGNTEAFF.

J is TRBJ2-7 and V is TRBV6-2 or TRBV6-3, with D possibly being TRBD1 (6 bases). Looked up from germline, CDR1 is MNHEY and CDR2 is SVGEGT. V lost 6 bases, J lost 1 base, and 16 bases lay in between. This CDR3 contains 15 residues. CDR3 sequence: CASSSRARGSYEQYF. CDR3 DNA: TGTGCCAGCAGCAGCCGGGCCAGGGGATCCTACGAGCAGTACTTC.

This chain uses TRBV30 with TRBJ1-1; no clear D gene. CDR3 length: 14 amino acids. V was shortened by 0 bases and J by 4 bases, with 12 bases between the two germline ends. Germline CDR1 and CDR2: GTSNPN and SVGIG (reference sequence). This CDR3 reads CAWSVSTGATEAFF. The CDR3 region has the DNA TGTGCCTGGAGTGTAAGTACGGGAGCCACTGAAGCTTTCTTT.